The 10 T cell receptor beta chains below were found in one sample sequenced in a study of Ad26.COV2.S vaccination and SARS-CoV-2 variants (dated by TCRdb to about 2021). Libraries came from the immunoSEQ multiplex PCR assay. In its TCRdb copy, this immuneACCESS table keeps in-frame sequences only and misses some clones. Where compared with another copy, unresolved V genes explain less than half of these, and the others have no known cause. Recorded for this sample are roughly 700,000 clones; more than 70% of them occurred a single time. Approximately 1.5% of the sample belongs to the ten largest clones. The sample's treatment or condition label, in plain terms: some 20 received Ad26.COV2.S at low or high dose, single or two shots; 5 received placebo; per-sample allocation not given. For vaccine and placebo recipients, repertoires were sequenced using samples collected on day 63 after the first injection.

Source: peripheral blood, taken in a trial of Ad26.COV2.S vaccine versus placebo. Receptors originate from a person aged 18 to 65 who received the Ad26.COV2.S COVID-19 vaccine or a placebo.

The sample holds a few counts of this clone. V gene TRBV7-8 combines with J gene TRBJ1-2, with 8 bases lining up with TRBD1. This CDR3 has 15 amino acids. V lost 0 bases, J lost 8 bases, and 8 bases stayed unmatched. CDR1 is SGHVS and CDR2 is FQNEAQ in the germline V gene. This CDR3 is CASSLAPGGWEGYTF. CDR3 in DNA: TGTGCCAGCAGCTTAGCACCAGGGGGCTGGGAGGGCTACACCTTC.

The chain employs TRBV5-6 and TRBJ1-2; D remains ambiguous. V gave up 3 bases and J gave up 1 base, with 13 bases separating them. Per germline, CDR1 SGHDT and CDR2 YYEEEE. CDR3 length: 15 amino acids. CDR3 sequence reads: CASSSDFIYNYGYTF. In DNA form, the CDR3 reads TGTGCCAGCAGCTCGGACTTCATCTATAACTATGGCTACACCTTC.

The genes are TRBV2 and TRBJ2-1; 12 bases map to TRBD2. The CDR3 has 16 amino acids. Per the germline V gene, CDR1 is SNHLY and CDR2 is FYNNEI. V lost 4 bases, J lost 4 bases, and 5 bases stayed unmatched. The CDR3 loop reads CASSARLAGEYNEQFF. CDR3 bases: TGTGCCAGCAGTGCTCGACTAGCGGGGGAATACAATGAGCAGTTCTTC.

The chain is built from TRBV4-1 and TRBJ1-6; 8 bases agree with TRBD1. Germline CDR1 MGHRA, CDR2 YSYEKL. The CDR3 totals 15 residues. V lost 0 bases, J lost 9 bases, and 4 bases stayed unmatched. The CDR3 DNA sequence: TGCGCCAGCAGCCAAGATCCCGGACAGGGTTCACCCCTCCACTTT. It yields the protein CASSQDPGQGSPLHF.

The V gene is TRBV13, the J gene TRBJ2-5; D gene unclear. V shed 2 bases and J shed 4 bases, with 2 bases lying between them. The CDR3 runs to 11 residues. Germline lookup yields CDR1 PRHDT and CDR2 FYEKMQ (reference sequence). The CDR3 region has the DNA TGTGCCAGCAGCTTAAGAGAGACCCAGTACTTC. Protein sequence: CASSLRETQYF.

V and J are TRBV18 and TRBJ1-1, with 9 positions matching TRBD1. Trimming removed 5 bases from V and 7 bases from J; junction bases left unmatched: 5. The V gene's germline CDR1 is KGHSH and CDR2 LQKENI. The CDR3 sequence is 13 residues long. The CDR3 nucleotides are TGTGCCAGCTCAAGGGACAGGGATCTTGAAGCTTTCTTT. Its protein is CASSRDRDLEAFF.

The chain combines TRBV30 with TRBJ1-1, with D unclear. V was cut by 4 bases and J by 8 bases, with 11 bases left in between. The CDR3 has 11 amino acids. CDR1 and CDR2 (germline): GTSNPN, SVGIG (reference sequence). The CDR3 DNA reads TGTGCCTGGAAGATTAGCGCCGAAGCTTTCTTT. This codes for CAWKISAEAFF. The whole variable domain, remainder taken from reference TRBV30 and TRBJ1-1, is SQTIHQWPATLVQPVGSPLSLECTVEGTSNPNLYWYRQAAGRGLQLLFYSVGIGQISSEVPQNLSASRPQDRQFILSSKKLLLSDSGFYLCAWKISAEAFFGQGTRLTVV.

The J gene is TRBJ1-3, the V gene TRBV6-5; D possibly corresponds to TRBD1 (6 bases). CDR3 size: 14 residues. Trimming left V 5 bases short and J 0 bases short, with 8 bases between. Germline-derived CDR1 and CDR2 are MNHEY and SVGAGI. For the CDR3, the DNA is TGTGCCAGCAGTACAGGGAGCTCTGGAAACACCATATATTTT. This gives the protein CASSTGSSGNTIYF.

The rearrangement uses TRBV30 and TRBJ2-2, with 7 positions matching TRBD1. Germline CDR1 is GTSNPN and CDR2 is SVGIG (reference sequence). V shed 3 bases, J shed 6 bases, and the junction held 4 bases outside the gene matches. CDR3 length equals 13 residues. CDR3 DNA sequence: TGTGCCTGGAGGCCACAGGGGCCCGGGGAGCTGTTTTTT. Translating it yields CAWRPQGPGELFF.

DNA of the CDR3: TGTGCCAGCAGGCCCGGGACGGTCTCCTACGAGCAGTACTTC. This codes for CASRPGTVSYEQYF. The chain recombines TRBV2 with TRBJ2-7; the D call may be TRBD1 or TRBD2 (5 bases each). Trimming removed 6 bases at V and 0 bases at J, with 12 bases between. CDR1 SNHLY and CDR2 FYNNEI come from the germline V gene. This CDR3 contains 14 residues.